Below, 7 T cell receptor beta chains from the same sample are listed, as sequenced in a study of identical twins. TCRdb itself ran the 5' RACE reads through MiXCR, one entry per CDR3 protein. The sample includes about 900,000 distinct CDR3 sequences, more than 9% of them seen just once. The same specimen was also included in a second study, on yellow fever vaccine responses in identical twins.

Sequencing was done on a sample of PBMCs. These receptors were taken from a woman aged 18-29 years in good health.

The chain carries TRBV12-3 or TRBV12-4 and TRBJ2-5; D is tentatively TRBD1 or TRBD2 (6 bases each). The CDR3 length is 13 residues. V was clipped by 4 bases and J by 5 bases, with 11 bases between them. CDR3 nucleotides: TGTGCCAGCAGTTCGGGGGCCTGGGAGACCCAGTACTTC. Residues: CASSSGAWETQYF.

This clonotype was counted only a few times. The chain has TRBV2 and TRBJ2-3; 11 bases align to TRBD2. The ends lost 9 bases at V and 1 base at J; junction bases unmatched: 6. The CDR3 covers 15 residues. Germline V gene lookup returns CDR1 SNHLY and CDR2 FYNNEI. CDR3 amino acids: CASVTSGGGTDTQYF. As DNA, the CDR3 is TGTGCCAGTGTAACTAGCGGGGGAGGCACAGATACGCAGTATTTT.

This clonotype was counted between two and nine times. The CDR3 DNA follows: TGTGCCACCAGCAGAGAACAGGGGTACGAGCAGTACTTC. Its translation: CATSREQGYEQYF. The chain employs TRBV15 and TRBJ2-7; 7 nucleotides align to TRBD1. Germline V gene data show CDR1 as LNHNV and CDR2 as YYDKDF (reference sequence). V gave up 0 bases and J gave up 4 bases; unmatched junction bases: 0. The CDR3 covers 13 residues.

The sample holds a few counts of this clonotype. V usage is TRBV4-1 and J usage is TRBJ2-3, with TRBD1 matching over 7 bases. This CDR3 region has 16 residues. Germline V gene lookup returns CDR1 MGHRA and CDR2 YSYEKL. Germline trimming cut 4 bases from V and 2 bases from J; bases unmatched to any gene: 9. In DNA form, the CDR3 reads TGCGCCAGCAGCCCTCGGACAGGAGCCCTCACAGATACGCAGTATTTT. This encodes CASSPRTGALTDTQYF.

V is TRBV10-2 and J is TRBJ2-7; D not resolved. The V and J ends lost 0 bases and 3 bases respectively, with 9 bases between them. The CDR3 totals 14 residues. Germline values: CDR1 WSHSY, CDR2 SAAADI. The CDR3 DNA sequence: TGCGCCAGCAGTGAGTCGTCGCGCGGCTACGAGCAGTACGTC. It is translated as CASSESSRGYEQYV.

Note on this clonotype: A read error may account for a junction end that differs from germline. The chain carries TRBV29-1 and TRBJ2-3, with D maybe TRBD2 (6 bases). Germline V gene data show CDR1 as SQVTM and CDR2 as ANQGSEA. The CDR3 covers 16 residues. The CDR3 nucleotides are TGCAGCGTTGTTGCGGGGCGGGGTTCTAGCACAGATACGCGGTATTTT. Translating it yields CSVVAGRGSSTDTRYF.

There are many counts of this clonotype. J is TRBJ1-2 and V is TRBV19; TRBD1 matches 7 bases. Losses at the gene ends were 10 bases for V and 2 bases for J; bases not matched to a gene: 4. The CDR3 has 12 residues. Looked up from germline, CDR1 is LNHDA and CDR2 is SQIVND (reference sequence). The CDR3 reads CATQTGNYGYTF. The CDR3 DNA is TGTGCCACCCAGACAGGGAACTATGGCTACACCTTC.